Below, 9 T cell receptor beta chains from the same sample are listed, as sequenced in a study of cytomegalovirus exposure and HLA in healthy donors. Primers for the PCR totalled 60 Vbeta and 13 Jbeta. Method: immunoSEQ multiplex PCR; TCRdb's copy keeps in-frame clones and lacks some. The sample holds approximately 130,000 clones, 81% seen once. The sequenced sample consisted of PBMCs. The receptors were gathered from a man younger than 30 in good health and CMV-seronegative.

The CDR3 DNA reads TGTGCCAGCAGTCTATTCACTGAAGCTTTCTTT. Residues: CASSLFTEAFF. The V gene is TRBV5-8, the J gene TRBJ1-1; no reliable D call. From germline, CDR1 is SGHTS and CDR2 YDEGEE. This CDR3 has 11 residues. Trimming took 5 bases from V and 4 from J, leaving 6 bases between them.

This clone was recorded only once. CDR3 residues: CASSVGTDTQYF. CDR3 coding DNA: TGCGCCAGCAGCGTAGGCACAGATACGCAGTATTTT. The J gene is TRBJ2-3, the V gene TRBV5-1; D unresolved. The CDR3 is 12 residues long. The V and J ends lost 4 bases and 1 base respectively, with 4 bases between them. Germline V lookup: CDR1 SGHRS, CDR2 YFSETQ.

This chain connects TRBV28 to TRBJ1-5; D possibly corresponds to TRBD1 (6 bases). Germline values: CDR1 MDHEN, CDR2 SYDVKM. V lost 6 bases and J lost 2, with 11 bases in between. CDR3 length equals 14 residues. The CDR3 nucleotides are TGTGCCAGCAGATATCCAGGGGGCAATCAGCCCCAGCATTTT. It is translated as CASRYPGGNQPQHF.

This chain links TRBV10-1 with TRBJ2-1; TRBD2 matches 11 bases. The CDR3 sequence is 17 residues long. J was trimmed by 3 bases and V by 6 bases; bases with no gene match: 10. Germline loops: CDR1 WNHNN, CDR2 SYGVQD (reference sequence). The CDR3, as DNA: TGCGCCAGCAGGGCCCTAGCGGGGGGCCGTATCTACAATGAGCAGTTCTTC. It is translated as CASRALAGGRIYNEQFF.

This clone was counted once. This CDR3 reads CASSLGLAVNTGELFF. The CDR3 coding sequence is TGTGCCAGCAGCTTAGGGCTAGCGGTCAACACCGGGGAGCTGTTTTTT. The chain uses TRBV7-2 and TRBJ2-2, with 7 bases fitting TRBD2. Germline lookup yields CDR1 SGHTA and CDR2 FQGNSA. With V trimmed by 1 base and J by 2 bases, 4 bases remained unmatched. The CDR3 is 16 amino acids. The entire variable domain, with the rest obtained from reference TRBV7-2 and TRBJ2-2, is as follows: GAGVSQSPSNKVTEKGKDVELRCDPISGHTALYWYRQSLGQGLEFLIYFQGNSAPDKSGLPSDRFSAERTGGSVSTLTIQRTQQEDSAVYLCASSLGLAVNTGELFFGEGSRLTVL.

This clone appeared a few times. The chain couples TRBV15 to TRBJ1-1, with a tentative D call TRBD1 (6 bases). In germline, CDR1 is LNHNV, CDR2 YYDKDF (reference sequence). Trimming pared 0 bases from V and 3 bases from J, leaving 11 bases between. This CDR3 contains 15 residues. The CDR3 is CATSRDFAGDTEAFF. The CDR3 coding sequence is TGTGCCACCAGCAGAGATTTTGCAGGGGACACTGAAGCTTTCTTT.

The chain is built from TRBV7-6 and TRBJ2-7; TRBD1 matches 9 bases. The junction had 14 bases not matched to a gene; V was cut back by 4 bases and J by 4 bases. CDR1 and CDR2 (germline): SGHVS, FNYEAQ. The length of the CDR3 is 17 residues. CDR3 nucleotide sequence: TGTGCCAGCAGCTCAGACTTTACCGGGACAGGGAAATACGAGCAGTACTTC. Protein: CASSSDFTGTGKYEQYF.

This chain uses TRBV4-3 with TRBJ1-5; 7 bases match TRBD1. V lost 3 bases to trimming and J lost 3 bases; unmatched junction nucleotides: 5. Germline V gene data show CDR1 as LGHNA and CDR2 as YSLEER. The CDR3 is made up of 15 amino acids. The CDR3 loop is CASSHDRAINQPQHF. The DNA for the CDR3 is TGCGCCAGCAGCCATGACAGGGCTATCAATCAGCCCCAGCATTTT.

The chain has TRBV19 and TRBJ2-5, with TRBD1 matching 10 bases. CDR3 length: 16 amino acids. In germline, CDR1 is LNHDA, CDR2 SQIVND (reference sequence). V was pared by 6 bases and J by 4 bases, with 11 bases of the junction left unmatched. The CDR3 protein is CASSRSRTGGRETQYF. The CDR3 nucleotides read TGTGCCAGTAGCCGATCGAGGACAGGGGGTCGAGAGACCCAGTACTTC.